A single sample is the source of the 32 T cell receptor beta chains below, sequenced in a study of CD8 T cells in ankylosing spondylitis. Whole-study findings and limits: Within ankylosing spondylitis blood, a TCR beta motif made up of fewer than ten highly homologous variants appeared to be characteristic.

These TCRs' antigens remain unknown. A single record per CDR3 protein comes from TCRdb applying MiXCR to the 5' RACE reads. The profile covers roughly 450,000 distinct CDR3 sequences, with roughly 26% appearing a single time and 0.89% taken by the ten largest. Sequenced material: blood, either unsorted or a sorted T cell fraction (not recorded which). The receptor set was obtained from a male donor with ankylosing spondylitis.

The CDR3 is CASSRGQGVYNEQFF. DNA of the CDR3: TGTGCCAGCAGCCGCGGACAGGGGGTGTACAATGAGCAGTTCTTC. This chain joins TRBV12-3 or TRBV12-4 and TRBJ2-1, with 10 bases fitting TRBD1. V dropped 6 bases and J dropped 4; count of bases not matched to a gene: 6. This CDR3 spans 15 amino acids.

This chain connects TRBV6-5 to TRBJ2-3; 8 positions agree with TRBD2. The V segment lost 0 bases and the J segment 6 bases; nucleotides outside the gene matches: 11. Germline CDR1 and CDR2: MNHEY and SVGAGI. The CDR3 totals 17 residues. DNA for the CDR3: TGTGCCAGCAGTTACTCGTCGGGAGGGCCTAAGGGGGATACGCAGTATTTT. It codes for CASSYSSGGPKGDTQYF.

The genes are TRBV12-3 or TRBV12-4 and TRBJ2-3; D may correspond to TRBD1 or TRBD2 (6 bases each). Trimming removed 8 bases at V and 4 bases at J, with 13 bases between. CDR3 size: 13 residues. The CDR3 DNA sequence: TGTGCCAGCTCCCGGAGGGGGGCAGATACGCAGTATTTT. Its translation is CASSRRGADTQYF.

The rearrangement links TRBV9 to TRBJ2-2; 9 bases are a match to TRBD1. J was trimmed by 7 bases and V by 3 bases; bases with no gene match: 7. This CDR3 comprises 15 residues. Looked up from germline, CDR1 is SGDLS and CDR2 is YYNGEE. CDR3 in DNA: TGTGCCAGCAGCGATCGGGACAGGGCAGGCGGGGAGCTGTTTTTT. Its protein product is CASSDRDRAGGELFF.

This sequence joins TRBV7-2 and TRBJ2-1; possibly TRBD1 or TRBD2 for D (5 bases each). From germline, CDR1 is SGHTA and CDR2 FQGNSA. The CDR3 is 12 amino acids. V dropped 7 bases and J dropped 10 bases, with 14 bases sitting between them. CDR3 DNA sequence: TGTGCCAGCACGCTGGGGACCCAGGAGCAGTTCTTC. Protein: CASTLGTQEQFF.

This clonotype was seen ten or more times. V is TRBV29-1 and J is TRBJ2-7, with TRBD1 matching 8 bases. This CDR3 spans 12 amino acids. In germline, CDR1 is SQVTM, CDR2 ANQGSEA. J lost 1 base, V lost 6 bases, and 2 bases had no gene match. The CDR3 loop is CSVGTGSYEQYF. CDR3 DNA sequence: TGCAGCGTCGGGACAGGTTCCTACGAGCAGTACTTC.

In this sample, this clonotype turned up a few times. V usage is TRBV15 and J usage is TRBJ2-1; 8 bases map to TRBD1. CDR1 and CDR2 from the germline V gene are LNHNV and YYDKDF (reference sequence). This CDR3 contains 15 residues. V was clipped by 7 bases and J by 1 base; unmatched bases: 6. The CDR3 loop is CATNPRQGSYNEQFF. DNA for the CDR3: TGTGCCACCAATCCGAGACAGGGGTCCTACAATGAGCAGTTCTTC.

This clonotype was picked up a small number of times. The chain has TRBV15 and TRBJ2-3, with a weak D call TRBD2 (7 bases). CDR1 is LNHNV and CDR2 is YYDKDF in the germline V gene (reference sequence). V lost 3 bases and J lost 6, with 16 bases in between. The CDR3 totals 15 residues. CDR3 protein: CATSRGAGVADTQYF. CDR3 coding DNA: TGTGCCACCAGCAGGGGGGCGGGAGTAGCGGATACGCAGTATTTT.

This clonotype was recorded a few times. The J gene is TRBJ1-4, the V gene TRBV12-3 or TRBV12-4; possible D gene TRBD1, 5 bases. CDR3 length equals 12 residues. V lost 8 bases and J 10 bases, leaving 14 bases between the germline ends. This CDR3 is CASGGPLGKLFF. The CDR3 DNA follows: TGTGCCAGCGGGGGACCTCTAGGAAAACTGTTTTTT.

The rearrangement uses TRBV7-2 and TRBJ1-2; no firm D call. This CDR3 has 14 amino acids. Trimming took 2 bases from V and 4 from J, leaving 11 bases between them. In germline, CDR1 is SGHTA, CDR2 FQGNSA. This CDR3 is CASSLLGPLYGYTF. The CDR3 DNA sequence: TGTGCCAGCAGCTTATTAGGCCCCCTCTATGGCTACACCTTC.

This clonotype came up a few times. This CDR3 is CSVASSGRYEQYF. CDR3 bases: TGCAGCGTTGCGTCTAGCGGGAGGTACGAGCAGTACTTC. This rearrangement joins TRBV29-1 to TRBJ2-7; TRBD2 matches 11 bases. The length of the CDR3 is 13 residues. V was pared by 4 bases and J by 4 bases, with 3 bases of the junction left unmatched. Looked up from germline, CDR1 is SQVTM and CDR2 is ANQGSEA.

This chain connects TRBV18 to TRBJ2-5; tentative D call: TRBD1 (5 bases). V was cut by 3 bases and J by 4 bases, with 9 bases left in between. The CDR3 spans 13 residues. Per the germline V gene, CDR1 is KGHSH and CDR2 is LQKENI. CDR3 nucleotide sequence: TGTGCCAGCTCACCCTCGGACATAGAGACCCAGTACTTC. Translation gives CASSPSDIETQYF.

This clonotype showed up just once. The chain has TRBV6-1 and TRBJ2-2; 7 bases map to TRBD1. V lost 6 bases to trimming and J lost 6 bases; unmatched junction nucleotides: 7. This CDR3 has 14 residues. Per germline, CDR1 MNHNS and CDR2 SASEGT. The CDR3 DNA reads as TGTGCCAGCAGGAGACAGGGAGAGTCCGGGGAGCTGTTTTTT. Translating gives CASRRQGESGELFF.

The V call is TRBV20-1, the J call TRBJ2-7; 8 nucleotides align to TRBD2. V was pared by 2 bases and J by 1 base, with 13 bases of the junction left unmatched. The CDR3 length is 17 residues. The germline gives CDR1 DFQATT, CDR2 SNEGSKA (reference sequence). CDR3 loop: CSARPAGVARESYEQYV. Here the CDR3 DNA reads TGCAGTGCTAGACCAGCGGGAGTCGCACGAGAGTCCTACGAGCAGTACGTC.

This clonotype was seen a few times. This chain joins TRBV5-6 and TRBJ1-1; 7 positions match TRBD1. The germline gives CDR1 SGHDT, CDR2 YYEEEE. CDR3 length equals 14 residues. Trimming at V came to 4 bases and at J to 8 bases, leaving 11 bases not matched to a gene. In DNA form, the CDR3 reads TGTGCCAGCAGCCCTTCGGACAGGTGGTGGGAAGCTTTCTTT. Amino acids: CASSPSDRWWEAFF.

This clonotype was seen a few times. The J gene is TRBJ2-3, the V gene TRBV24-1; unclear D gene. The CDR3 extends over 13 amino acids. The V end lost 3 bases, the J end lost 3 bases, and 6 bases lay between the germline ends. CDR1 is KGHDR, CDR2 SFDVKD, per germline. The CDR3 bases are TGTGCCACCAGTGATGACGGGACAGATACGCAGTATTTT. It translates to CATSDDGTDTQYF.

V and J are TRBV15 and TRBJ2-3; D unresolved. The length of the CDR3 is 12 residues. The germline V gene has CDR1 LNHNV and CDR2 YYDKDF (reference sequence). Trimming pared 0 bases from V and 7 bases from J, leaving 5 bases between. CDR3 amino acids: CATSRDQNTQYF. In DNA, the CDR3 is TGTGCCACCAGCAGAGATCAAAATACGCAGTATTTT.

CDR3 nucleotide sequence: TGTGCCAGCAGTTCCCGGGACAGTAGACGGAGCTACACCTTC. Translated: CASSSRDSRRSYTF. The genes are TRBV11-2 and TRBJ1-2; 7 bases match TRBD1. Germline V gives CDR1 SGHAT, CDR2 FQNNGV. CDR3 length: 14 amino acids. The junction had 13 bases not matched to a gene; V was cut back by 6 bases and J by 9 bases.

The chain is built from TRBV20-1 and TRBJ2-7, with D perhaps TRBD2 (6 bases). Trimming removed 3 bases from V and 3 bases from J, with 15 bases in between. The CDR3 extends over 14 amino acids. CDR1 is DFQATT, CDR2 SNEGSKA, per germline (reference sequence). The CDR3 spells CSASGLVDYYEQYF. CDR3 DNA sequence: TGCAGTGCTAGTGGCCTAGTGGACTACTACGAGCAGTACTTC.

In this sample, this clonotype turned up a few times. The chain joins TRBV4-1 to TRBJ2-7, with 8 bases identical to TRBD2. CDR1 and CDR2 from the germline V gene are MGHRA and YSYEKL. Trimming at V came to 1 base and at J to 3 bases, leaving 5 bases not matched to a gene. The CDR3 length is 15 residues. The CDR3, as DNA: TGCGCCAGCAGCCAAGGCAATAGCGGGAACTACGAGCAGTACGTC. Encoded protein: CASSQGNSGNYEQYV.

V usage is TRBV7-2 and J usage is TRBJ2-3; perhaps TRBD2 as D (5 bases). This CDR3 spans 15 amino acids. Germline lookup yields CDR1 SGHTA and CDR2 FQGNSA. The V and J ends lost 5 bases and 1 base respectively, with 13 bases between them. The CDR3 is CASSGENRGTDTQYF. The CDR3 region has the DNA TGTGCCAGCAGCGGGGAGAATAGAGGCACAGATACGCAGTATTTT.

Only a few counts were recorded for this clonotype. The V call is TRBV11-3, the J call TRBJ2-1; 7 nucleotides line up with TRBD2. CDR1 SGHNT and CDR2 YENEEA come from the germline V gene. After removal of 2 bases from V and 5 bases from J, the junction contained 9 bases not matched to a gene. The CDR3 extends over 16 amino acids. The CDR3 protein is CASSLSGGSVDNEQFF. The CDR3 DNA sequence: TGTGCCAGCAGCTTATCCGGCGGGAGTGTCGACAATGAGCAGTTCTTC.

V gene TRBV6-5 combines with J gene TRBJ1-5; 9 bases align to TRBD1. This CDR3 has 16 amino acids. The V gene's germline CDR1 is MNHEY and CDR2 SVGAGI. V shed 2 bases, J shed 5 bases, and the junction held 7 bases outside the gene matches. The CDR3 coding sequence is TGTGCCAGCAGTTACGCACCCGGGACAGGGCATCAGCCCCAGCATTTT. Translating it yields CASSYAPGTGHQPQHF.

The chain has TRBV7-9 and TRBJ2-1; D is unclear. The CDR3 has 14 amino acids. Germline V gives CDR1 SEHNR, CDR2 FQNEAQ (reference sequence). With 1 base removed from V and 8 bases from J, the gap between germline ends came to 12 bases. CDR3 coding DNA: TGTGCCAGCAGCTTAGGGGGTCTCCGGGATGAGCAGTTCTTC. This encodes CASSLGGLRDEQFF.

This clonotype has more than one count but fewer than ten. This chain connects TRBV5-1 to TRBJ1-2, with a weak D call TRBD1 (5 bases). The length of the CDR3 is 13 residues. V shed 1 base and J shed 8 bases, with 12 bases lying between them. The germline V gene encodes CDR1 SGHRS and CDR2 YFSETQ. In nucleotides, the CDR3 is TGCGCCAGCAGCTTGAACGAGGACAACGGCTACACCTTC. Its translation: CASSLNEDNGYTF.

This clonotype has just a few counts. The chain is built from TRBV11-1 and TRBJ1-1; unclear D gene. Trimming left V 1 base short and J 1 base short, with 7 bases between. Per the germline V gene, CDR1 is SGHAT and CDR2 is FQDESV (reference sequence). The CDR3 loop spans 14 amino acids. CDR3 nucleotide sequence: TGTGCCAGCAGCTTAGGACCCCGGAACACTGAAGCTTTCTTT. Its protein is CASSLGPRNTEAFF.

In its sample, this clonotype was seen a few times. This rearrangement joins TRBV10-3 to TRBJ1-1, with unresolved D. Germline CDR1 ENHRY, CDR2 SYGVKD. There are 13 residues in the CDR3. V shed 3 bases and J shed 3 bases, with 8 bases lying between them. In DNA, the CDR3 is TGTGCCATCAGTGACCTTAGGGACACTGAAGCTTTCTTT. It is translated as CAISDLRDTEAFF.

This chain links TRBV18 with TRBJ1-1, with D hard to call. This CDR3 is 17 amino acids long. V lost 3 bases and J 5 bases, leaving 22 bases between the germline ends. Germline CDR1 reads KGHSH; CDR2 reads LQKENI. The CDR3 nucleotides read TGTGCCAGCTCACCGGCGCAGAGGATATCTGGAGGAACTGAAGCTTTCTTT. It is translated as CASSPAQRISGGTEAFF.

The chain links TRBV20-1 to TRBJ2-5; 13 positions agree with TRBD2. J lost 5 bases, V lost 3 bases, and 6 bases had no gene match. CDR3 length: 15 residues. Germline V CDR1 and CDR2: DFQATT, SNEGSKA (reference sequence). The CDR3 nucleotides read TGCAGTGCTAGCCCGACTAGCGGGAGGAGGGAGACCCAGTACTTC. This codes for CSASPTSGRRETQYF.

This clonotype was counted a few times. This chain uses TRBV7-9 with TRBJ1-1; D is possibly TRBD1 (5 bases). Germline lookup yields CDR1 SEHNR and CDR2 FQNEAQ (reference sequence). V shed 2 bases and J shed 4 bases, with 11 bases lying between them. The CDR3 is 14 amino acids. DNA of the CDR3: TGTGCCAGCAGCTTAATCGTAGGGGTCACTGAAGCTTTCTTT. Encoded protein: CASSLIVGVTEAFF.

This clonotype was seen a handful of times. The V and J genes are TRBV11-1 and TRBJ2-1, with no clear D. Trimming shortened V by 4 bases and J by 0 bases, and 13 bases separated the two germline ends. The CDR3 consists of 16 residues. Germline CDR1 reads SGHAT; CDR2 reads FQDESV (reference sequence). The CDR3 loop reads CASSSASPSSYNEQFF. The CDR3 DNA sequence: TGTGCCAGCAGCTCAGCTAGTCCGAGCTCCTACAATGAGCAGTTCTTC.

This chain connects TRBV7-7 to TRBJ2-2; D is unresolved. V was pared by 6 bases and J by 6 bases, with 8 bases between. Germline lookup yields CDR1 SSHAT and CDR2 FNYEAQ (reference sequence). The CDR3 spans 12 residues. The CDR3: CASSIPAGELFF. CDR3 nucleotides: TGTGCCAGCAGTATTCCCGCCGGGGAGCTGTTTTTT. Full variable domain (remainder filled in from reference TRBV7-7 and TRBJ2-2): GAGVSQSPRYKVTKRGQDVTLRCDPISSHATLYWYQQALGQGPEFLTYFNYEAQPDKSGLPSDRFSAERPEGSISTLTIQRTEQRDSAMYRCASSIPAGELFFGEGSRLTVL.